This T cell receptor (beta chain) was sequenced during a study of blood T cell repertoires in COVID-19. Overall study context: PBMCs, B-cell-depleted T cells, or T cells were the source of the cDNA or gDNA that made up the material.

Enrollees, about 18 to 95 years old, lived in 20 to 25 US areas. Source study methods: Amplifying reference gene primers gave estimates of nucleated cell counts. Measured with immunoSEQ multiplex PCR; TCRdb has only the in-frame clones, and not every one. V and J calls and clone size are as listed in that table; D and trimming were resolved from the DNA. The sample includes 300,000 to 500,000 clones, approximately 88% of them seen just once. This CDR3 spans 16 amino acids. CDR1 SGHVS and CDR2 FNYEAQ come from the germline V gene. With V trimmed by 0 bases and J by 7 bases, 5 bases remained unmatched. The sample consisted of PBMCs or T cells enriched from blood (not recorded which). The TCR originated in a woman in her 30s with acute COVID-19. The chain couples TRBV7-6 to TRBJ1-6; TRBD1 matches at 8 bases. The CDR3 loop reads CASSLARQGTNSPLHF. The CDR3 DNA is TGTGCCAGCAGCTTAGCCCGACAGGGGACGAATTCACCCCTCCACTTT.